These 5 T cell receptor beta chains were all obtained from the same sample, sequenced in a study of brain T cells in children with intractable seizures. TCRdb keeps only in-frame clones here, not all; method: immunoSEQ multiplex PCR. Of 300,000 to 400,000 clones in the sample, over 85% were seen once. The time point: blood from clinic visit 5 months post-surgery; TSC patient then seizure free. The source material was peripheral blood, sampled 4 to 6 months after surgery. The receptors were sampled from a boy younger than two with tuberous sclerosis and intractable seizures.

The V gene is TRBV13, the J gene TRBJ1-1; D unclear. V dropped 5 bases and J dropped 0 bases, with 13 bases sitting between them. This CDR3 is built from 15 residues. Germline V gene lookup returns CDR1 PRHDT and CDR2 FYEKMQ (reference sequence). In DNA form, the CDR3 reads TGTGCCAGCAGCCTTGATGCTAACATGAACACTGAAGCTTTCTTT. This sequence encodes CASSLDANMNTEAFF. The full variable domain, rest sourced from reference TRBV13 and TRBJ1-1, is AAGVIQSPRHLIKEKRETATLKCYPIPRHDTVYWYQQGPGQDPQFLISFYEKMQSDKGSIPDRFSAQQFSDYHSELNMSSLELGDSALYFCASSLDANMNTEAFFGQGTRLTVV.

V usage is TRBV6-5 and J usage is TRBJ2-5; D unclear. V was clipped by 5 bases and J by 3 bases, with 4 bases between them. This CDR3 contains 11 residues. Looked up from germline, CDR1 is MNHEY and CDR2 is SVGAGI. The CDR3 loop is CASSTEETQYF. The CDR3 coding sequence is TGTGCCAGCAGTACGGAAGAGACCCAGTACTTC.

Worth noting for this clone: At one end the junction does not follow the germline gene, possibly because of a read error. The chain uses TRBV6-4 and TRBJ2-7; 11 bases fit TRBD1. The CDR3 contains 16 residues. Germline values: CDR1 MRHNA, CDR2 SNTAGT. The CDR3, as DNA: TGTGCCGGCAGGGTTTCTTGGAGGACAGGGGGCGATGAGCAGTACTTC. Protein sequence: CAGRVSWRTGGDEQYF.

The genes are TRBV13 and TRBJ2-5; D is tentatively TRBD1 or TRBD2 (5 bases each). The CDR3 spans 17 residues. Per the germline V gene, CDR1 is PRHDT and CDR2 is FYEKMQ (reference sequence). Trimming stripped 0 bases from V and 5 bases from J, with 19 bases between. For the CDR3, the DNA is TGTGCCAGCAGCTTAGGTAGTATTGGGGGAGTTAGGGAGACCCAGTACTTC. The encoded protein is CASSLGSIGGVRETQYF. Variable domain in full (rest from reference TRBV13 and TRBJ2-5): AAGVIQSPRHLIKEKRETATLKCYPIPRHDTVYWYQQGPGQDPQFLISFYEKMQSDKGSIPDRFSAQQFSDYHSELNMSSLELGDSALYFCASSLGSIGGVRETQYFGPGTRLLVL.

This chain uses TRBV7-3 with TRBJ2-1; TRBD2 matches at 7 bases. CDR1 and CDR2 (germline): SGHTA, FQGTGA. J was trimmed by 2 bases and V by 2 bases; bases with no gene match: 6. This CDR3 is 16 amino acids long. The CDR3 region has the DNA TGTGCCAGCAGCTTACATACCGGGACTACCTACAATGAGCAGTTCTTC. Its protein product is CASSLHTGTTYNEQFF.